The 15 T cell receptor beta chains presented below share a single source sample, sequenced in a study of regulatory T cells in long-lasting Graves disease. Time point here: persistent/refractory GD, antithyroid drugs over 5 years with positive TRAb. The authors made the TCR library using RNA they extracted from PBMCs. HTBI primers from iRepertoire and Arm-PCR of CDR3 regions yielded the TCR beta libraries. TCRdb re-called the multiplex PCR reads through MiXCR, storing one row per CDR3 protein. The table lists around 510,000 distinct CDR3 sequences, less than 25% of them singletons. The sample in question was peripheral blood mononuclear cells (PBMCs), obtained when the disease was refractory, from a patient treated with antithyroid drugs. All receptors derive from a female donor with Graves disease.

This clonotype came up many times. The chain recombines TRBV20-1 with TRBJ2-7, with TRBD2 matching 12 bases. J lost 4 bases, V lost 6 bases, and 13 bases had no gene match. Germline loops: CDR1 DFQATT, CDR2 SNEGSKA (reference sequence). This CDR3 has 16 amino acids. CDR3 nucleotides: TGCAGTGCCCACCGGACTAGCGGGATGTATCGGTACGAGCAGTACTTC. This gives the protein CSAHRTSGMYRYEQYF.

Concerning this clonotype itself: This may be a read error, as it is one base from a much larger clone. The rearrangement joins TRBV11-2 to TRBJ2-5; 13 nucleotides agree with TRBD2. The CDR3 contains 17 residues. J was trimmed by 2 bases and V by 10 bases; bases with no gene match: 13. Germline V gene sequence: CDR1 SGHAT, CDR2 FQNNGV. In DNA form, the CDR3 reads TGTGCCAACAACCTCTACCCGGGACTAGCGGGACAAGAGACCCAGTACTTC. Translation: CANNLYPGLAGQETQYF.

This clonotype has at least ten counts. CDR3 protein: CASGLAVRSAKNIQYF. The CDR3 DNA reads as TGTGCCAGCGGACTAGCGGTACGATCAGCCAAAAACATTCAGTACTTC. V and J are TRBV7-9 and TRBJ2-4; 10 bases match TRBD2. The CDR3 is 16 amino acids. Germline CDR1 SEHNR, CDR2 FQNEAQ (reference sequence). The junction had 7 bases not matched to a gene; V was cut back by 8 bases and J by 0 bases.

This clonotype was seen repeatedly, ten times or more. V usage is TRBV5-4 and J usage is TRBJ1-2; TRBD1 matches 7 bases. The CDR3 consists of 14 residues. V dropped 4 bases and J dropped 3; count of bases not matched to a gene: 6. The V gene's germline CDR1 is SGHNT and CDR2 YYREEE (reference sequence). CDR3 nucleotide sequence: TGTGCCAGCAGCATTTCCGGGACAGACTATGGCTACACCTTC. It specifies CASSISGTDYGYTF.

This clonotype was seen repeatedly, ten times or more. The chain combines TRBV11-1 with TRBJ1-2; the D gene is possibly TRBD1 (6 bases). The CDR3 covers 15 residues. CDR1 and CDR2 from the germline V gene are SGHAT and FQDESV (reference sequence). Trimming left V 4 bases short and J 0 bases short, with 12 bases between. CDR3 bases: TGTGCCAGCAGCTCAGGACAGCCTTCTAACTATGGCTACACCTTC. Protein product: CASSSGQPSNYGYTF.

Turning to this clonotype: Since a much larger clone is just one base distant, this may be a read error. The V gene is TRBV6-9, the J gene TRBJ1-1; D not certain. Trimming cost V 3 bases and J 0 bases, with 5 bases left between them. The CDR3 has 13 amino acids. CDR1 is MNHGY and CDR2 is SVAAGI in the germline V gene. CDR3 DNA: TGTGCCAGCAGTTACATCCTGAACACTGAAGCTTTCTTT. It is translated as CASSYILNTEAFF.

The chain joins TRBV5-6 to TRBJ2-7; 8 bases agree with TRBD2. CDR1 is SGHDT and CDR2 is YYEEEE in the germline V gene. The CDR3 length is 15 residues. V was pared by 7 bases and J by 5 bases, with 14 bases of the junction left unmatched. The CDR3 bases are TGTGCCAGCGGTTTACGGGAGGGCTGGGACGACGAGCAGTACTTC. As protein: CASGLREGWDDEQYF.

On this clonotype itself: It may be a read error: a sequence one base away is much more abundant. This chain joins TRBV3-1 and TRBJ2-2, with a tentative D call TRBD2 (5 bases). Germline CDR1 reads LGHDT; CDR2 reads YNNKEL (reference sequence). Deletions cut 2 bases from V and 7 bases from J, with 14 bases between. The CDR3 extends over 15 amino acids. CDR3 in amino acids: CASSQISGWSGELFF. CDR3 nucleotides: TGTGCCAGCAGCCAAATATCGGGATGGAGCGGGGAGCTGTTTTTT.

This clonotype was observed at least ten times. Here the CDR3 reads CASSRSGGPVDEQYF. CDR3 DNA sequence: TGCGCCAGCAGTCGATCGGGAGGGCCCGTGGACGAGCAGTACTTC. V usage is TRBV5-1 and J usage is TRBJ2-7; TRBD2 matches at 8 bases. After removal of 5 bases from V and 5 bases from J, the junction contained 12 bases not matched to a gene. The CDR3 has 15 residues. Germline loops: CDR1 SGHRS, CDR2 YFSETQ. The full variable domain, its missing parts supplied by reference TRBV5-1 and TRBJ2-7, is KAGVTQTPRYLIKTRGQQVTLSCSPISGHRSVSWYQQTPGQGLQFLFEYFSETQRNKGNFPGRFSGRQFSNSRSEMNVSTLELGDSALYLCASSRSGGPVDEQYFGPGTRLTVT.

This clonotype has just a few counts. This could be a read error, since a much larger clone is one nucleotide away. The chain couples TRBV28 to TRBJ2-6; D not certain. The CDR3 is 14 amino acids. Germline assignment: CDR1 MDHEN and CDR2 SYDVKM. CDR3 in amino acids: CASSFNSGTNVLTF. The CDR3 DNA follows: TGTGCCAGCAGTTTTAACTCTGGGACCAACGTCCTGACTTTC.

As for this clonotype: A much larger clone differs from this one at a single base, so this may be a read error. The chain uses TRBV28 and TRBJ1-1; 7 bases are a match to TRBD1. Germline CDR1 and CDR2: MDHEN and SYDVKM. The CDR3 has 16 residues. CDR3 sequence reads: CASSPTGLGVNAEAFF. DNA of the CDR3: TGTGCCAGCTCACCGACAGGGCTTGGCGTGAACGCTGAAGCTTTCTTT.

The CDR3 loop is CASSQDQAVYEQYF. CDR3 coding DNA: TGCGCCAGCAGCCAAGATCAGGCAGTTTACGAGCAGTACTTC. This chain joins TRBV4-3 and TRBJ2-7, with no clear D. The V gene lost 0 bases and the J gene lost 4 bases, with 10 bases spanning the gap. CDR1 LGHNA and CDR2 YSLEER come from the germline V gene. There are 14 residues in the CDR3.

The CDR3 loop is CAWSLTTGEQYF. The CDR3 DNA follows: TGTGCCTGGAGCCTCACTACGGGGGAGCAGTACTTC. J is TRBJ2-7 and V is TRBV30; perhaps TRBD2 as D (5 bases). The CDR3 is 12 amino acids. V was shortened by 3 bases and J by 7 bases, with 13 bases between the two germline ends. CDR1 GTSNPN and CDR2 SVGIG come from the germline V gene (reference sequence). The full variable domain, with the rest looked up from reference TRBV30 and TRBJ2-7, is SQTIHQWPATLVQPVGSPLSLECTVEGTSNPNLYWYRQAAGRGLQLLFYSVGIGQISSEVPQNLSASRPQDRQFILSSKKLLLSDSGFYLCAWSLTTGEQYFGPGTRLTVT.

A few counts support this clonotype. This rearrangement joins TRBV6-1 to TRBJ2-1, with D tentatively TRBD2 (6 bases). The CDR3 is 16 residues long. Germline-derived CDR1 and CDR2 are MNHNS and SASEGT. V dropped 4 bases and J dropped 5 bases, with 18 bases sitting between them. Here the CDR3 DNA reads TGTGCCAGCAGTGTCGGGCACCTGGGACTTAACAATGAGCAGTTCTTC. Amino acid sequence: CASSVGHLGLNNEQFF.

This clonotype was observed a few times. The chain couples TRBV11-2 to TRBJ1-5; TRBD1 matches 10 bases. With 5 bases clipped from V and 10 bases from J, the junction kept 17 bases outside the gene matches. The CDR3 sequence is 17 residues long. Germline loops: CDR1 SGHAT, CDR2 FQNNGV. In nucleotides, the CDR3 is TGTGCCAGCAGCACGGGACAGGGGCGCCAGGGGGATTACCCCCAGCATTTT. It codes for CASSTGQGRQGDYPQHF.